Following are 27 T cell receptor beta chains from one sample sequenced in a study of T cell repertoires in cytomegalovirus infection. TCRdb used MiXCR to reprocess the reads, holding one entry per CDR3 protein. Counted here are 300,000 to 400,000 distinct CDR3 sequences, approximately 32% occurring once; the ten biggest clones make up 15% to 20%. Which antigens these TCRs recognize remains unknown. The material was cultured PBMCs, obtained from culture after CMV antigen stimulation. The receptors here all came from a human donor in good health (CMV status not recorded). Some clones in this sample may be carry-over from other donors' samples.

This clonotype was found a few times. This chain links TRBV28 with TRBJ2-1, with D tentatively TRBD2 (5 bases). Trimming pared 5 bases from V and 2 bases from J, leaving 13 bases between. CDR3 length equals 15 residues. Germline V lookup: CDR1 MDHEN, CDR2 SYDVKM. CDR3 coding DNA: TGTGCCAGCAGTCCCCCTAGCAGACCCTACAATGAGCAGTTCTTC. It codes for CASSPPSRPYNEQFF.

A few counts support this clonotype. The rearrangement uses TRBV19 and TRBJ1-5, with D unclear. V lost 7 bases, J lost 5 bases, and 9 bases lay in between. Germline lookup yields CDR1 LNHDA and CDR2 SQIVND (reference sequence). The CDR3 contains 12 residues. CDR3 loop: CASTKADQPQHF. CDR3 in DNA: TGTGCCAGTACAAAAGCAGATCAGCCCCAGCATTTT.

This clonotype has more than one count but fewer than ten. The chain carries TRBV12-3 or TRBV12-4 and TRBJ1-1, with a possible D match to TRBD1 (5 bases). The ends were cut back, 6 bases at V and 7 bases at J, with 15 bases in the middle. CDR3 length equals 13 residues. In DNA, the CDR3 is TGTGCCAGCAGGGACACTGGACGAAGTGAAGCTTTCTTT. Protein: CASRDTGRSEAFF.

This chain connects TRBV4-1 to TRBJ2-7; 7 positions agree with TRBD1. The CDR3 length is 16 residues. The J segment lost 2 bases and the V segment lost 4 bases, leaving 11 bases of the junction unmatched. Germline CDR1 and CDR2: MGHRA and YSYEKL. CDR3 sequence: CASSLVSTGSTYEQYF. CDR3 DNA: TGCGCCAGCAGCCTAGTCTCGACAGGGTCCACCTACGAGCAGTACTTC.

This clonotype appeared many times. This rearrangement joins TRBV7-2 to TRBJ2-5; 7 bases fit TRBD2. From germline, CDR1 is SGHTA and CDR2 FQGNSA. CDR3 length: 15 residues. V lost 0 bases to trimming and J lost 6 bases; unmatched junction nucleotides: 7. The DNA of the CDR3 is TGTGCCAGCAGCTTAGCGGGGGGGGTTCGAAAGACCCAGTACTTC. This codes for CASSLAGGVRKTQYF.

This clonotype appeared a few times. The V and J genes are TRBV6-1 and TRBJ2-5; unclear D gene. V lost 1 base, J lost 0 bases, and 12 bases lay in between. This CDR3 contains 16 residues. The germline V gene encodes CDR1 MNHNS and CDR2 SASEGT. The CDR3 region is CASSEESPSYQETQYF. CDR3 nucleotides: TGTGCCAGCAGTGAAGAGTCACCATCGTACCAAGAGACCCAGTACTTC.

This clonotype was counted between two and nine times. The chain links TRBV4-1 to TRBJ2-1; the match to TRBD2 covers 7 bases. The germline V gene encodes CDR1 MGHRA and CDR2 YSYEKL. There are 16 residues in the CDR3. V shed 4 bases and J 2 bases; nucleotides not matched to a gene: 8. The CDR3 reads CASSLPKAGAYNEQFF. In DNA form, the CDR3 reads TGCGCCAGCAGCCTTCCGAAGGCGGGGGCCTACAATGAGCAGTTCTTC.

The J gene is TRBJ1-2, the V gene TRBV28; D is uncertain. Trimming left V 5 bases short and J 0 bases short, with 10 bases between. CDR1 and CDR2 (germline): MDHEN, SYDVKM. This CDR3 is built from 14 residues. The CDR3 loop reads CASSTGLANYGYTF. The CDR3, as DNA: TGTGCCAGCAGTACCGGATTAGCTAACTATGGCTACACCTTC.

The V gene is TRBV6-6, the J gene TRBJ2-5; 14 bases are shared with TRBD2. V shed 7 bases, J shed 5 bases, and the junction held 9 bases outside the gene matches. This CDR3 has 16 amino acids. Germline CDR1 and CDR2: MNHNY and SVGAGI (reference sequence). CDR3 nucleotide sequence: TGTGCCAGCATTAGACTAGCGGGAGGGCCGGGGGAGACCCAGTACTTC. Its protein product is CASIRLAGGPGETQYF.

This sequence joins TRBV12-3 or TRBV12-4 and TRBJ1-1, with D maybe TRBD1 (6 bases). CDR3 length: 15 amino acids. V dropped 5 bases and J dropped 4 bases, with 17 bases sitting between them. CDR3 residues: CASSPWTVRGTEAFF. The CDR3 DNA sequence: TGTGCCAGCAGTCCCTGGACAGTGAGGGGCACTGAAGCTTTCTTT.

V usage is TRBV18 and J usage is TRBJ2-5; no reliable D call. The CDR3 consists of 13 residues. CDR1 is KGHSH, CDR2 LQKENI, per germline. The V end lost 6 bases, the J end lost 3 bases, and 11 bases lay between the germline ends. The CDR3 DNA is TGTGCCAGCTCGCTGACAACCGAAGAGACCCAGTACTTC. Encoded protein: CASSLTTEETQYF.

This clonotype was seen more than once but under ten times. The junction departs from germline at one end; a sequencing error may be responsible. The V gene is TRBV7-2, the J gene TRBJ1-1; D is unresolved. The CDR3 spans 13 residues. CDR1 is SGHTA, CDR2 FQGNSA, per germline. CDR3 DNA sequence: TGTGCCAGCAACTTAGTAATGGCAGGTGGGGCTTTCTTT. Encoded protein: CASNLVMAGGAFF.

This clonotype was detected only a few times. J is TRBJ1-2 and V is TRBV12-3 or TRBV12-4; 7 nucleotides agree with TRBD1. The CDR3 runs to 13 residues. The ends lost 4 bases at V and 8 bases at J; junction bases unmatched: 7. The CDR3 DNA sequence: TGTGCCAGCAGTTCGCCCAGGGGGATCGGCTACACCTTC. Residues: CASSSPRGIGYTF.

This clonotype was seen at least ten times. The CDR3 protein is CASSLGRGQSTDTQYF. The DNA of the CDR3 is TGTGCCAGCAGCTTAGGGCGGGGGCAGAGCACAGATACGCAGTATTTT. This sequence joins TRBV7-6 and TRBJ2-3, with D perhaps matching TRBD2 (7 bases). The V and J ends lost 1 base and 0 bases respectively, with 11 bases between them. Germline values: CDR1 SGHVS, CDR2 FNYEAQ. The CDR3 sequence is 16 residues long.

This clonotype was counted many times. This rearrangement joins TRBV7-7 to TRBJ1-5; no firm D call. The CDR3 covers 13 residues. Germline CDR1 SSHAT, CDR2 FNYEAQ (reference sequence). V was pared by 5 bases and J by 4 bases, with 9 bases between. The CDR3: CASSPSLNQPQHF. CDR3 coding DNA: TGTGCCAGCAGCCCATCCCTAAATCAGCCCCAGCATTTT.

The rearrangement joins TRBV5-6 to TRBJ1-1; 7 bases fit TRBD1. Germline loops: CDR1 SGHDT, CDR2 YYEEEE. This CDR3 comprises 16 residues. V shed 3 bases, J shed 4 bases, and the junction held 12 bases outside the gene matches. The CDR3 nucleotides read TGTGCCAGCAGCTCGACAGGGTCGACAGTGGGCACTGAAGCTTTCTTT. This sequence encodes CASSSTGSTVGTEAFF.

The chain recombines TRBV18 with TRBJ1-2; TRBD1 is a possible D gene (6 bases). Germline CDR1 and CDR2: KGHSH and LQKENI. The length of the CDR3 is 15 residues. V was pared by 4 bases and J by 3 bases, with 15 bases between. The CDR3 DNA follows: TGTGCCAGCTCACGTCCCCAGGGGCTAGACTATGGCTACACCTTC. It yields the protein CASSRPQGLDYGYTF. The variable domain in full, with the rest retrieved from reference TRBV18 and TRBJ1-2, is NAGVMQNPRHLVRRRGQEARLRCSPMKGHSHVYWYRQLPEEGLKFMVYLQKENIIDESGMPKERFSAEFPKEGPSILRIQQVVRGDSAAYFCASSRPQGLDYGYTFGSGTRLTVV.

This clonotype was counted a few times. The rearrangement uses TRBV25-1 and TRBJ1-1; no definite D call. V lost 2 bases and J 2 bases, leaving 9 bases between the germline ends. The CDR3 sequence is 14 residues long. The germline V gene has CDR1 MGHDK and CDR2 SYGVNS. CDR3 loop: CASSEGVVNTEAFF. DNA of the CDR3: TGTGCCAGCAGTGAAGGGGTAGTCAACACTGAAGCTTTCTTT.

The table lists this clonotype with many counts. This chain connects TRBV27 to TRBJ1-6, with no clear D. The CDR3 covers 12 residues. Between the trimmed V and J ends, which lost 3 bases and 7 bases, there was a span of 4 bases. CDR1 MNHEY and CDR2 SMNVEV come from the germline V gene (reference sequence). The CDR3 sequence: CASSFSNSPLHF. CDR3 DNA: TGTGCCAGCAGTTTTAGCAATTCACCCCTCCACTTT.

The V gene is TRBV7-6, the J gene TRBJ1-2, with D perhaps TRBD1 (6 bases). Per germline, CDR1 SGHVS and CDR2 FNYEAQ. V lost 4 bases and J 8 bases, leaving 17 bases between the germline ends. The CDR3 runs to 14 residues. CDR3 in amino acids: CASSSVEGDFGYTF. The DNA for the CDR3 is TGTGCCAGCAGCTCTGTGGAGGGGGATTTCGGCTACACCTTC.

The chain has TRBV6-1 and TRBJ2-1; TRBD2 matches 15 bases. The CDR3 extends over 18 amino acids. Trimming took 6 bases from V and 2 from J; bases not matched to a gene: 8. The germline V gene encodes CDR1 MNHNS and CDR2 SASEGT. The CDR3: CASRAGGLAGGAYNEQFF. CDR3 sequence (DNA): TGTGCCAGCAGGGCCGGAGGACTAGCGGGAGGGGCCTACAATGAGCAGTTCTTC.

This clonotype was found once. This chain links TRBV27 with TRBJ2-1; D may correspond to TRBD1 or TRBD2 (5 bases each). Germline values: CDR1 MNHEY, CDR2 SMNVEV (reference sequence). The CDR3 has 12 amino acids. Trimming removed 2 bases from V and 13 bases from J, with 12 bases in between. This CDR3 reads CASSLPSGPQFF. The CDR3 nucleotides read TGTGCCAGCAGTTTACCTTCGGGACCTCAGTTCTTC.

This clonotype was recorded a few times. The genes are TRBV7-2 and TRBJ2-2; 8 bases agree with TRBD2. The CDR3 spans 15 residues. With 5 bases clipped from V and 5 bases from J, the junction kept 7 bases outside the gene matches. CDR1 is SGHTA and CDR2 is FQGNSA in the germline V gene. The CDR3 sequence is CASSMIAGPTGELFF. Here the CDR3 DNA reads TGTGCCAGCAGCATGATAGCGGGACCGACCGGGGAGCTGTTTTTT.

There are a few counts of this clonotype. This chain uses TRBV24-1 with TRBJ2-1; 14 bases agree with TRBD2. Germline CDR1 is KGHDR and CDR2 is SFDVKD. Trimming at V came to 3 bases and at J to 10 bases, leaving 16 bases not matched to a gene. The CDR3 runs 19 residues. The CDR3 nucleotides read TGTGCCACCAGTGATCCGGCAAGAACGACTAGCGGGAGGGAAGGGGAGCAGTTCTTC. Protein product: CATSDPARTTSGREGEQFF.

Details on this clonotype: Germline and junction disagree at one end, which may indicate a read error. This rearrangement joins TRBV18 to TRBJ2-1; perhaps D is TRBD1 or TRBD2 (5 bases each). The germline V gene encodes CDR1 KGHSH and CDR2 LQKENI. The CDR3 contains 16 residues. The CDR3 nucleotides are TGTGCCAGCTCCCATGTTCAGACCGGGACCACGACCGGACCGATCTTC. It is translated as CASSHVQTGTTTGPIF.

This clonotype was seen a handful of times. The chain recombines TRBV7-9 with TRBJ1-2; no definite D call. Germline assignment: CDR1 SEHNR and CDR2 FQNEAQ (reference sequence). Trimming took off 3 bases at V and 0 bases at J, with 11 bases between the two ends. The CDR3 spans 15 residues. The CDR3 DNA is TGTGCCAGCAGCTTCCTGACCGTTACTAACTATGGCTACACCTTC. Its protein is CASSFLTVTNYGYTF.

This clonotype was counted only a few times. This CDR3 reads CASSQEPAGELFF. CDR3 DNA sequence: TGTGCCAGCAGCCAAGAGCCTGCCGGGGAGCTGTTTTTT. The rearrangement links TRBV4-2 to TRBJ2-2; D call uncertain. Germline CDR1 reads LGHNA; CDR2 reads YNFKEQ. The CDR3 length is 13 residues. V was pared by 0 bases and J by 6 bases, with 5 bases between.